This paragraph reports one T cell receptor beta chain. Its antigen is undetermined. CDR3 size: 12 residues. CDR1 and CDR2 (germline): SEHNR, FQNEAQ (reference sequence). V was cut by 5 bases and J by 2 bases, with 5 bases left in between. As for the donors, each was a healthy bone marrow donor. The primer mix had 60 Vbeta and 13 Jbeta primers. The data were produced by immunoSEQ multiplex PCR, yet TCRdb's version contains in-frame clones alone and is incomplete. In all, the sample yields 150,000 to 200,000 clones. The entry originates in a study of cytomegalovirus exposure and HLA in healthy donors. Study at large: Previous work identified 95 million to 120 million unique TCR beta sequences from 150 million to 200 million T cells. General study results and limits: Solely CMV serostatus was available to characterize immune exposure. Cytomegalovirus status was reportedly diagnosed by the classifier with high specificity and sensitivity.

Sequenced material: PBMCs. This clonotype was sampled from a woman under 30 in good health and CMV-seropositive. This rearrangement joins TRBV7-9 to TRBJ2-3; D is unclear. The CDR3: CASSISTDTQYF. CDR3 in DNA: TGTGCCAGCAGCATATCCACAGATACGCAGTATTTT.